The T cell receptor beta chain described here comes from a study of blood T cell repertoires in COVID-19. TCRdb's copy holds only in-frame clones and misses some; the assay was immunoSEQ multiplex PCR. The top ten clones hold around 2.1% of a sample with some 89,000 clones, around 90% of them seen once. The germline V gene has CDR1 WNHNN and CDR2 SYGVQD (reference sequence). V was cut by 2 bases and J by 5 bases, with 12 bases left in between. The CDR3 has 14 residues. Sequences were obtained from peripheral blood. The clonotype originates from a man between 50 and 59 years old with acute or convalescent COVID-19. This chain uses TRBV10-1 with TRBJ2-5, with a possible D match to TRBD2 (6 bases). Here the CDR3 DNA reads TGCGCCAGCAGTGAGGGGCGGGGCGGCGAGACCCAGTACTTC. It specifies CASSEGRGGETQYF.